This T cell receptor (beta chain) was recovered during a study of blood T cell repertoires in COVID-19. Background on the study: The United States, Italy and Spain were the sources of the acute and convalescent COVID-19 samples. PBMCs, B-cell-depleted T cells, or T cells provided the cDNA or gDNA that made up the material.

This clone was found a few times. Germline V gene sequence: CDR1 WSHSY, CDR2 SAAADI. V was trimmed by 7 bases and J by 2 bases, leaving 11 bases between them. This CDR3 is built from 13 residues. Original analysis: How many nucleated cells were present was estimated from reference gene primer amplification. Clones were sequenced by immunoSEQ multiplex PCR, and TCRdb holds only the in-frame ones, with some missing. That table gives V, J and clone size, and the DNA gave D and trimming. The sample includes roughly 250,000 clones, around four fifths seen only once; the top ten take roughly 4.2%. Sequenced: peripheral blood. This TCR was recovered from a woman aged 40 to 49 with active or convalescent COVID-19. The rearrangement links TRBV10-2 to TRBJ2-5, with D possibly being TRBD2 (6 bases). The CDR3 nucleotides are TGCGCCAGCACACCGGGACTTCAAGAGACCCAGTACTTC. The encoded protein is CASTPGLQETQYF.